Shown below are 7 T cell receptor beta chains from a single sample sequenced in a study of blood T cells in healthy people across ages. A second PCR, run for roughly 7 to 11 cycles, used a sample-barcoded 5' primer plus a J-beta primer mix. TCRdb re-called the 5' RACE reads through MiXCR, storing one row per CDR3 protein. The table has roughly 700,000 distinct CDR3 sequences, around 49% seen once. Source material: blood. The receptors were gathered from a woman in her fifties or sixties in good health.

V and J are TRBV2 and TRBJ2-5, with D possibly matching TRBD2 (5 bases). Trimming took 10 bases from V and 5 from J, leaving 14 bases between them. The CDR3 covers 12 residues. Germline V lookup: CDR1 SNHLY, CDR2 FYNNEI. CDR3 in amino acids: CATRPGGETQYF. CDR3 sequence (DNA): TGTGCCACCCGACCGGGCGGGGAGACCCAGTACTTC.

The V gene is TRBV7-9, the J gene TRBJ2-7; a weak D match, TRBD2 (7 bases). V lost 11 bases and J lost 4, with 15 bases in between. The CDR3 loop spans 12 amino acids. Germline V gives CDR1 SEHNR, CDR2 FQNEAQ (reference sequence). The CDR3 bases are TGTGCCGGGGCGGGGGACACGTACGAGCAGTACTTC. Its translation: CAGAGDTYEQYF. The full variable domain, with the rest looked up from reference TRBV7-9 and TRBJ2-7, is DTGVSQNPRHKITKRGQNVTFRCDPISEHNRLYWYRQTLGQGPEFLTYFQNEAQLEKSRLLSDRFSAERPKGSFSTLEIQRTEQGDSAMYLCAGAGDTYEQYFGPGTRLTVT.

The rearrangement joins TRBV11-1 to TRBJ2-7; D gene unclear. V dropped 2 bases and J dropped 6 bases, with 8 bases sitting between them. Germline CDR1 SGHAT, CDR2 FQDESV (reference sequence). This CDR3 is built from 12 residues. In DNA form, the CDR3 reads TGTGCCAGCAGCTTAAGTGGAAGCGAGCAGTACTTC. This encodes CASSLSGSEQYF.

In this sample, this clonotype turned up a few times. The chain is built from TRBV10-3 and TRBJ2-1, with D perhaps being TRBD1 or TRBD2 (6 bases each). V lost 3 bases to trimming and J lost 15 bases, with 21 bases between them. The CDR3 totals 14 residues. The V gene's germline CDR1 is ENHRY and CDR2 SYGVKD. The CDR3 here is CAISERGDTKPPFF. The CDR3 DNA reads TGTGCCATCAGTGAAAGGGGGGACACTAAGCCGCCGTTCTTC.

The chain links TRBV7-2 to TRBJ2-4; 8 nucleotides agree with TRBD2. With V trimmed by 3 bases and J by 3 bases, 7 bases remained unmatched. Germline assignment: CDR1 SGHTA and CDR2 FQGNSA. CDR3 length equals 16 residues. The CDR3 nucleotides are TGTGCCAGCAGCTTCCCAGCGGGAGTGCTCAAAAACATTCAGTACTTC. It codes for CASSFPAGVLKNIQYF. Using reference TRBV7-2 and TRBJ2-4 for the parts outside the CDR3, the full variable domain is GAGVSQSPSNKVTEKGKDVELRCDPISGHTALYWYRQSLGQGLEFLIYFQGNSAPDKSGLPSDRFSAERTGGSVSTLTIQRTQQEDSAVYLCASSFPAGVLKNIQYFGAGTRLSVL.

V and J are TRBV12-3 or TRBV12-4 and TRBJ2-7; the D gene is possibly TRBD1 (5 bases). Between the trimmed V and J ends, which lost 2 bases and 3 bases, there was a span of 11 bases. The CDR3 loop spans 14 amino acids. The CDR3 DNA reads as TGTGCCAGCAGTTTACAGGGTGGGAACTACGAGCAGTACTTC. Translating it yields CASSLQGGNYEQYF.

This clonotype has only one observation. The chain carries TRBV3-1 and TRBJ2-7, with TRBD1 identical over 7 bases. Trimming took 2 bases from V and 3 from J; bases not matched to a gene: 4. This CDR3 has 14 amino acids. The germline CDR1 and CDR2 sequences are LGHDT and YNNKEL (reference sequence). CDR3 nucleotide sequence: TGTGCCAGCAGCCAAAATTGGGACAGCTACGAGCAGTACTTC. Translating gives CASSQNWDSYEQYF.